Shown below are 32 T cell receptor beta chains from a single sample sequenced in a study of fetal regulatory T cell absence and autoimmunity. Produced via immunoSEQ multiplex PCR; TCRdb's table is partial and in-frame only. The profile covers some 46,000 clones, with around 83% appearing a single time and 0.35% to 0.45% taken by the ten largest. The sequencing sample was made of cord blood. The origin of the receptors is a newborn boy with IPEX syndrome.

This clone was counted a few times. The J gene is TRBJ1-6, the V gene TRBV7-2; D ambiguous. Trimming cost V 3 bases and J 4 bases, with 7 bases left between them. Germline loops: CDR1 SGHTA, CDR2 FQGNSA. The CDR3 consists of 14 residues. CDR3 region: CASSFDGYNSPLHF. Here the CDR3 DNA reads TGTGCCAGCAGCTTTGACGGATATAATTCACCCCTCCACTTT.

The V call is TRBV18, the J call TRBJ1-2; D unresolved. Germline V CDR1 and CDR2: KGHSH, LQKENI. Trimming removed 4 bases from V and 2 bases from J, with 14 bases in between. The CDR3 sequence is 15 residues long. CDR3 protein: CASSRFPGKNYGYTF. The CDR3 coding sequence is TGTGCCAGCTCACGATTTCCGGGAAAGAACTATGGCTACACCTTC.

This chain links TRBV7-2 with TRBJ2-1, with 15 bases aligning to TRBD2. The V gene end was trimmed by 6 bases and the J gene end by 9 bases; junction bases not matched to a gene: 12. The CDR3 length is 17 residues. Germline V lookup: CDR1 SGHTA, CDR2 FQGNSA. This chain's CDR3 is CASSFQPPGLAGGEQFF. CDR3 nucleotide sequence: TGTGCCAGCAGTTTCCAGCCCCCGGGACTAGCGGGGGGTGAGCAGTTCTTC.

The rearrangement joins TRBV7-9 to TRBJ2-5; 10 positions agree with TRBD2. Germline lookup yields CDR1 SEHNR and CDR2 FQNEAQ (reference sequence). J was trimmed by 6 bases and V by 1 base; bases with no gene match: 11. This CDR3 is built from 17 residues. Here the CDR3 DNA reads TGTGCCAGCAGCTTAGTCCCAGCGGGGGGGCCGAGGCAGACCCAGTACTTC. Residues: CASSLVPAGGPRQTQYF.

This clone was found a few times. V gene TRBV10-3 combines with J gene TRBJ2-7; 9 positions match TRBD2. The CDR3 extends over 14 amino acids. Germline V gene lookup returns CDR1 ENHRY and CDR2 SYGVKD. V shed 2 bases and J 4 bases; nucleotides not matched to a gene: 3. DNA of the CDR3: TGTGCCATCAGTGAGGCTAGCGGGATTTACGAGCAGTACTTC. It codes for CAISEASGIYEQYF.

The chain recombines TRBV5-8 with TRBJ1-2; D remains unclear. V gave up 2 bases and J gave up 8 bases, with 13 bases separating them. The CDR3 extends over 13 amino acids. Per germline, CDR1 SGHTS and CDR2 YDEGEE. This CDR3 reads CASSFSDPLGYTF. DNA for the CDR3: TGTGCCAGCAGCTTCTCGGACCCGCTCGGCTACACCTTC.

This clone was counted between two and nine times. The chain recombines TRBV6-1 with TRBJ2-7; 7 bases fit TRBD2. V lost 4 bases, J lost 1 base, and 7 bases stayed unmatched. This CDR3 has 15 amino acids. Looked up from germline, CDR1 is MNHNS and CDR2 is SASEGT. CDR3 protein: CASSVGGSWSYEQYF. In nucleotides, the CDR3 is TGTGCCAGCAGTGTGGGCGGGAGTTGGTCCTACGAGCAGTACTTC.

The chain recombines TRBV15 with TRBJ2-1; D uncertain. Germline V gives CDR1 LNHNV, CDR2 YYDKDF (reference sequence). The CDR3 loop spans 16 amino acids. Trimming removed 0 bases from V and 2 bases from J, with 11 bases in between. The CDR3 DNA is TGTGCCACCAGCAGAGATCCCCTCCCCCCCTACAATGAGCAGTTCTTC. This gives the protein CATSRDPLPPYNEQFF.

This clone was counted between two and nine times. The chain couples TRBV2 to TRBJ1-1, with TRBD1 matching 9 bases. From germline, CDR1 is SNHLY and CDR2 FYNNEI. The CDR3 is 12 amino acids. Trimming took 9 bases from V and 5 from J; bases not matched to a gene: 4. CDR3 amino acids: CARSTGGTEAFF. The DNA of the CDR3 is TGTGCCAGATCGACAGGGGGAACTGAAGCTTTCTTT.

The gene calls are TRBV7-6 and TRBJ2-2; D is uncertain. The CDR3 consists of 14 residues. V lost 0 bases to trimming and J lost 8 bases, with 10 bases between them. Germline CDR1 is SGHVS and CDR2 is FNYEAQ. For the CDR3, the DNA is TGTGCCAGCAGCTTAGCCGAGGCCAGGGGGGAGCTGTTTTTT. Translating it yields CASSLAEARGELFF.

The DNA of the CDR3 is TGTGCCAGCAGCTTAATTCCGGGCCCGTCGACCACAGATACGCAGTATTTT. Its protein product is CASSLIPGPSTTDTQYF. The chain couples TRBV5-6 to TRBJ2-3; D gene unclear. The CDR3 sequence is 17 residues long. V was shortened by 2 bases and J by 2 bases, with 18 bases between the two germline ends. Per the germline V gene, CDR1 is SGHDT and CDR2 is YYEEEE. Full variable domain (rest looked up from reference TRBV5-6 and TRBJ2-3): DAGVTQSPTHLIKTRGQQVTLRCSPKSGHDTVSWYQQALGQGPQFIFQYYEEEERQRGNFPDRFSGHQFPNYSSELNVNALLLGDSALYLCASSLIPGPSTTDTQYFGPGTRLTVL.

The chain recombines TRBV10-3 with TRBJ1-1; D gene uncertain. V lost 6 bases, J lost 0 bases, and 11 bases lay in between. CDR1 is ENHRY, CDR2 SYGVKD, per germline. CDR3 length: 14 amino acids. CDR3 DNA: TGTGCCATCAGCCCTAGACCGATGAACACTGAAGCTTTCTTT. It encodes CAISPRPMNTEAFF.

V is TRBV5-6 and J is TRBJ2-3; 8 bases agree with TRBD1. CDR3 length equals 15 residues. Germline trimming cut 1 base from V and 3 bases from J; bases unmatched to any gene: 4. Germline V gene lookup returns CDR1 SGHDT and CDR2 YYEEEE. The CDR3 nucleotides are TGTGCCAGCAGCTTGCCAGGGGGCGCGACAGATACGCAGTATTTT. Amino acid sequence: CASSLPGGATDTQYF.

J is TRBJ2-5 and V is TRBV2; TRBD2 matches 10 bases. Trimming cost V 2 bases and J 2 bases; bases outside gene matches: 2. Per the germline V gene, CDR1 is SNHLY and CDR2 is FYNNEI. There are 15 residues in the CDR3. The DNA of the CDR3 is TGTGCCAGCAGTGAACCAGCGGGGGGGCAAGAGACCCAGTACTTC. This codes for CASSEPAGGQETQYF.

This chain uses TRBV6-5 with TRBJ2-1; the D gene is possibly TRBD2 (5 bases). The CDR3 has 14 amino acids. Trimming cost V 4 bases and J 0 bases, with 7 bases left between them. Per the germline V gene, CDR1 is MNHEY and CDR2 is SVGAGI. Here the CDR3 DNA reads TGTGCCAGCAGTTCGGGGAGCTCCTACAATGAGCAGTTCTTC. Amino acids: CASSSGSSYNEQFF.

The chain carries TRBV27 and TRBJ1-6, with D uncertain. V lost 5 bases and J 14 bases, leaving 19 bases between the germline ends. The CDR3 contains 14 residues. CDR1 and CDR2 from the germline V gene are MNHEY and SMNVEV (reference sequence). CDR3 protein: CASSPGFGNKALHF. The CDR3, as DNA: TGTGCCAGCAGTCCCGGGTTTGGGAATAAGGCCCTCCACTTT.

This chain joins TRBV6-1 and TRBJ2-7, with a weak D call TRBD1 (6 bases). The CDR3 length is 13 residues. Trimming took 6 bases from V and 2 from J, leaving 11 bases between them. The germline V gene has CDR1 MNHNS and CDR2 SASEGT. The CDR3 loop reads CASSLTGTYEQYF. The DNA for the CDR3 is TGTGCCAGCAGCTTGACAGGAACCTACGAGCAGTACTTC.

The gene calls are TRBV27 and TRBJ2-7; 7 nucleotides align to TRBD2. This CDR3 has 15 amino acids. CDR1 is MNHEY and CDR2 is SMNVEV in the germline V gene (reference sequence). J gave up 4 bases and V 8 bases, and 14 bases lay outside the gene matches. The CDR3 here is CASSLSRVGGYEQYF. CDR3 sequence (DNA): TGTGCCAGCTCCCTTTCCCGCGTGGGAGGGTACGAGCAGTACTTC.

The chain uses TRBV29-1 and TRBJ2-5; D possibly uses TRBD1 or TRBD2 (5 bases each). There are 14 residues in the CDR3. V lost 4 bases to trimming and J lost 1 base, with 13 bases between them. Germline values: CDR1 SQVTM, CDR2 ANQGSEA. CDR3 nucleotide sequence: TGCAGCGTTGTAGGTTGGGGGACCCAAGAGACCCAGTACTTC. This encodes CSVVGWGTQETQYF.

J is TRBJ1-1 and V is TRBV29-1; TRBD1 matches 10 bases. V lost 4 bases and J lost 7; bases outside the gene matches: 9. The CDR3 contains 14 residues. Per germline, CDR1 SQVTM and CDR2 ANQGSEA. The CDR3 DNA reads TGCAGCGTTGGGACCGGGACAGGGGCTAGTGAAGCTTTCTTT. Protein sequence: CSVGTGTGASEAFF.

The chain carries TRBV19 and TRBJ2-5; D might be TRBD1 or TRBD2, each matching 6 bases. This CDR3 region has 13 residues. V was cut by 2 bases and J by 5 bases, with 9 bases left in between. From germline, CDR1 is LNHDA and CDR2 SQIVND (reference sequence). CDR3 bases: TGTGCCAGTAGTATACAGGGGAGGGAGACCCAGTACTTC. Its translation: CASSIQGRETQYF.

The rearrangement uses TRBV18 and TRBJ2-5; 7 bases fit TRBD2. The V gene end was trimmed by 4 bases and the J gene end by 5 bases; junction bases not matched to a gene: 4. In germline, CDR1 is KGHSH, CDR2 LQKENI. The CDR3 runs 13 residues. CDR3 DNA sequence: TGTGCCAGCTCACGGCGGGGGAGGGAGACCCAGTACTTC. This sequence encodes CASSRRGRETQYF.

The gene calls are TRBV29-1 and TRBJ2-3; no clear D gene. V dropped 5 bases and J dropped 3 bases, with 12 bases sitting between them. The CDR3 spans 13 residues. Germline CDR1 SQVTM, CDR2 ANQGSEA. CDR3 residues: CSVPGGLTDTQYF. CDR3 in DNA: TGCAGCGTTCCGGGCGGTCTTACAGATACGCAGTATTTT.

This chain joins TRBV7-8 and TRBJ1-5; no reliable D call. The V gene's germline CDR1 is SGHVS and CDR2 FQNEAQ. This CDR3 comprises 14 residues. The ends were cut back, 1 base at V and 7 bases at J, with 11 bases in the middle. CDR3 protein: CASSLVSADQPQHF. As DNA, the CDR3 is TGTGCCAGCAGCTTAGTATCGGCGGACCAGCCCCAGCATTTT.

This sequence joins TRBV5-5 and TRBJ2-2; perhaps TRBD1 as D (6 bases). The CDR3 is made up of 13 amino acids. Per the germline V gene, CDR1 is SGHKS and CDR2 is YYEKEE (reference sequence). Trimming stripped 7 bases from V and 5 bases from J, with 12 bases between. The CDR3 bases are TGTGCCAGCTTCGGTCAGGGGACCGGGGAGCTGTTTTTT. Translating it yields CASFGQGTGELFF.

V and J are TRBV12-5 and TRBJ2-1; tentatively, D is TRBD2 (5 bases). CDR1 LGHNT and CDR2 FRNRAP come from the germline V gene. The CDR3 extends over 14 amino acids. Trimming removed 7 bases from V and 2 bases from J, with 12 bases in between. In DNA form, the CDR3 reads TGTGCTAGTGATTGGGGAGTCACCTACAATGAGCAGTTCTTC. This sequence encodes CASDWGVTYNEQFF.

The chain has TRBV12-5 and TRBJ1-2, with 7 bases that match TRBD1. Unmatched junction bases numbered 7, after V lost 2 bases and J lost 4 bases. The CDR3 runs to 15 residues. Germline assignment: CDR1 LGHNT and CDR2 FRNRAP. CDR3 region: CASGLPPTGFYGYTF. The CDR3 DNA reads TGTGCTAGTGGTTTGCCCCCGACAGGGTTCTATGGCTACACCTTC.

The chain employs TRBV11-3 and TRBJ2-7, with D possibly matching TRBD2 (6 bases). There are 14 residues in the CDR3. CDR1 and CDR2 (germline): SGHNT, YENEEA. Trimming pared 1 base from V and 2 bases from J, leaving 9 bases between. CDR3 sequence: CASSLAGETYEQYF. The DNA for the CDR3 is TGTGCCAGCAGCTTAGCGGGGGAGACCTACGAGCAGTACTTC.

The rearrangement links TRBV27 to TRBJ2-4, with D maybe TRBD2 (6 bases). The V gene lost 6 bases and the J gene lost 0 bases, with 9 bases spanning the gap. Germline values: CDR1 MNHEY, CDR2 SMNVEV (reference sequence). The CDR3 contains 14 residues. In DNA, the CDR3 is TGTGCCAGCAGGGGACTTCTAGCCAAAAACATTCAGTACTTC. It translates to CASRGLLAKNIQYF.

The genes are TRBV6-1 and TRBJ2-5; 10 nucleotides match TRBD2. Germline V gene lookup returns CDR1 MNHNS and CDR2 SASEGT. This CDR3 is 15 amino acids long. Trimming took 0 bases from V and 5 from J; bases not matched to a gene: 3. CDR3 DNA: TGTGCCAGCAGTGAAGCAGCGGGGGGGCGGGAGACCCAGTACTTC. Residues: CASSEAAGGRETQYF.

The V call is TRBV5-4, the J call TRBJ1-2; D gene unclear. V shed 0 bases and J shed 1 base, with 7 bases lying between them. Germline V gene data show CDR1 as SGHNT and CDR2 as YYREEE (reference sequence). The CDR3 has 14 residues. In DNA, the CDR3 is TGTGCCAGCAGCTTGGTTCAAGATAACTATGGCTACACCTTC. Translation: CASSLVQDNYGYTF.

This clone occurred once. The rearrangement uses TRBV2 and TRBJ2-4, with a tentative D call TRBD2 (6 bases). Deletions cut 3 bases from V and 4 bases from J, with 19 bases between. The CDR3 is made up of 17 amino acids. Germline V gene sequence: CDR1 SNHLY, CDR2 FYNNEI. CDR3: CASSESSVRLGKNIQYF. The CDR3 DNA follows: TGTGCCAGCAGTGAGTCTAGTGTACGACTAGGTAAAAACATTCAGTACTTC.